A single sample is the source of the 31 T cell receptor beta chains below, sequenced in a study of blood T cell repertoires in COVID-19. Clones were read by immunoSEQ multiplex PCR, and TCRdb kept only the in-frame ones, dropping some. Among approximately 69,000 clones, around four fifths were seen once, and the ten largest hold about 18%. The material sequenced was peripheral blood. The receptors were gathered from a woman older than 75 with acute or convalescent COVID-19.

This sequence joins TRBV7-3 and TRBJ2-1, with 7 bases identical to TRBD2. In germline, CDR1 is SGHTA, CDR2 FQGTGA. V was clipped by 5 bases and J by 14 bases; unmatched bases: 18. This CDR3 has 15 residues. This CDR3 is CASSPNRDYRRGEFF. For the CDR3, the DNA is TGTGCCAGCAGCCCGAACCGGGACTACCGAAGGGGTGAGTTCTTC. The full variable domain, rest sourced from reference TRBV7-3 and TRBJ2-1, is GAGVSQTPSNKVTEKGKYVELRCDPISGHTALYWYRQSLGQGPEFLIYFQGTGAADDSGLPNDRFFAVRPEGSVSTLKIQRTERGDSAVYLCASSPNRDYRRGEFFGPGTRLTVL.

The chain carries TRBV6-1 and TRBJ2-7; 7 bases align to TRBD1. The CDR3 loop spans 16 amino acids. CDR1 and CDR2 from the germline V gene are MNHNS and SASEGT. V shed 1 base and J 7 bases; nucleotides not matched to a gene: 13. The CDR3 sequence: CASSEVMGQTFGEQYF. DNA for the CDR3: TGTGCCAGCAGTGAAGTTATGGGACAGACCTTTGGGGAGCAGTACTTC.

This clone was seen only a few times. The chain recombines TRBV19 with TRBJ2-2; D remains unclear. The CDR3 spans 14 residues. With 7 bases removed from V and 2 bases from J, the gap between germline ends came to 11 bases. Germline V gene lookup returns CDR1 LNHDA and CDR2 SQIVND (reference sequence). The CDR3 loop reads CASKHSGNTGELFF. The CDR3 region has the DNA TGTGCCAGTAAGCATTCGGGTAACACCGGGGAGCTGTTTTTT.

This clone was detected a few times. The gene calls are TRBV2 and TRBJ2-2; D call uncertain. Germline V gene lookup returns CDR1 SNHLY and CDR2 FYNNEI. Trimming shortened V by 2 bases and J by 4 bases, and 11 bases separated the two germline ends. The CDR3 is 15 amino acids. The CDR3 DNA reads TGTGCCAGCAGTGAAACGGGTATCAGCACCGGGGAGCTGTTTTTT. This translates into CASSETGISTGELFF.

V and J are TRBV18 and TRBJ1-1; unclear D gene. V was cut by 6 bases and J by 1 base, with 18 bases left in between. Germline CDR1 KGHSH, CDR2 LQKENI. The CDR3 consists of 16 residues. As DNA, the CDR3 is TGTGCCAGCTCCACCCAGGTGGGTGCGAAGAACACTGAAGCTTTCTTT. It codes for CASSTQVGAKNTEAFF.

The chain employs TRBV25-1 and TRBJ1-1; D not certain. The V gene lost 4 bases and the J gene lost 0 bases, with 15 bases spanning the gap. Looked up from germline, CDR1 is MGHDK and CDR2 is SYGVNS. This CDR3 has 16 amino acids. The CDR3 nucleotides read TGTGCCAGCAGTGGCGGGGTGGGGTATTTGAACACTGAAGCTTTCTTT. It is translated as CASSGGVGYLNTEAFF. The complete variable domain, with remaining parts taken from reference TRBV25-1 and TRBJ1-1, reads EADIYQTPRYLVIGTGKKITLECSQTMGHDKMYWYQQDPGMELHLIHYSYGVNSTEKGDLSSESTVSRIRTEHFPLTLESARPSHTSQYLCASSGGVGYLNTEAFFGQGTRLTVV.

This chain uses TRBV4-1 with TRBJ2-7, with 8 bases lining up with TRBD2. V shed 3 bases, J shed 2 bases, and the junction held 6 bases outside the gene matches. The CDR3 spans 15 residues. Germline-derived CDR1 and CDR2 are MGHRA and YSYEKL. In DNA, the CDR3 is TGCGCCAGCAGCCACGCGACGGGGGGGACCTACGAGCAGTACTTC. It encodes CASSHATGGTYEQYF.

The chain employs TRBV9 and TRBJ2-7; TRBD2 matches at 12 bases. The CDR3 covers 16 residues. CDR1 is SGDLS, CDR2 YYNGEE, per germline. Trimming cost V 0 bases and J 4 bases; bases outside gene matches: 5. The CDR3 sequence: CASSVGASGGVYEQYF. The CDR3 DNA reads TGTGCCAGCAGCGTAGGGGCTAGCGGGGGGGTATACGAGCAGTACTTC.

This sequence joins TRBV5-6 and TRBJ2-7; 8 bases are a match to TRBD2. This CDR3 spans 15 amino acids. Germline lookup yields CDR1 SGHDT and CDR2 YYEEEE. Trimming at V came to 4 bases and at J to 3 bases, leaving 9 bases not matched to a gene. The CDR3 DNA reads TGTGCCAGCAGCCCGGAGGGCGGGGGGATCTACGAGCAGTACTTC. This translates into CASSPEGGGIYEQYF.

The chain is built from TRBV6-5 and TRBJ1-1; possible D gene TRBD1, 5 bases. Germline lookup yields CDR1 MNHEY and CDR2 SVGAGI. The CDR3 sequence is 15 residues long. V lost 6 bases to trimming and J lost 0 bases, with 14 bases between them. CDR3 coding DNA: TGTGCCAGCAGCCTCCGGGGGGGACTGAACACTGAAGCTTTCTTT. This sequence encodes CASSLRGGLNTEAFF.

The gene calls are TRBV5-1 and TRBJ1-2, with 7 bases identical to TRBD1. CDR1 is SGHRS and CDR2 is YFSETQ in the germline V gene. This CDR3 is built from 15 residues. The V and J ends lost 4 bases and 2 bases, in that order; junction bases with no gene match: 8. CDR3 nucleotide sequence: TGCGCCAGCAGCCCTGAAGGACAGGCGAACTATGGCTACACCTTC. The encoded protein is CASSPEGQANYGYTF.

This chain connects TRBV18 to TRBJ1-4; D gene unclear. The CDR3 consists of 15 residues. Trimming left V 3 bases short and J 3 bases short, with 11 bases between. From germline, CDR1 is KGHSH and CDR2 LQKENI. In nucleotides, the CDR3 is TGTGCCAGCTCACCGCGGCAGCAGCCTAATGAAAAACTGTTTTTT. Protein product: CASSPRQQPNEKLFF.

The chain is built from TRBV18 and TRBJ2-2, with a tentative D call TRBD2 (6 bases). CDR3 length: 15 residues. Germline V gene lookup returns CDR1 KGHSH and CDR2 LQKENI. The V end was cut by 2 bases, the J end by 7 bases, with 14 bases between. CDR3 sequence: CASSPSEGRGGELFF. DNA for the CDR3: TGTGCCAGCTCACCATCGGAGGGCCGGGGCGGGGAGCTGTTTTTT.

V and J are TRBV5-1 and TRBJ2-5, with a weak D call TRBD1 (5 bases). Germline V gives CDR1 SGHRS, CDR2 YFSETQ. This CDR3 contains 16 residues. Trimming left V 0 bases short and J 5 bases short, with 17 bases between. The CDR3 spells CASSLAVAGQWETQYF. CDR3 in DNA: TGCGCCAGCAGCTTGGCCGTGGCAGGGCAGTGGGAGACCCAGTACTTC.

The chain combines TRBV9 with TRBJ2-1, with no clear D. V was trimmed by 3 bases and J by 7 bases, leaving 17 bases between them. The length of the CDR3 is 15 residues. CDR1 and CDR2 (germline): SGDLS, YYNGEE. The CDR3 here is CASSGGVAGFNEQFF. DNA for the CDR3: TGTGCCAGCAGCGGCGGTGTGGCCGGATTTAATGAGCAGTTCTTC.

V gene TRBV2 combines with J gene TRBJ1-6; D may be TRBD1 (5 bases). The germline V and J ends were trimmed by 4 bases and 7 bases, with 14 bases remaining between them. The CDR3 runs 15 residues. Germline values: CDR1 SNHLY, CDR2 FYNNEI. The CDR3, as DNA: TGTGCCAGCAGTGGACAGAAAAATACAAATTCACCCCTCCACTTT. It specifies CASSGQKNTNSPLHF. The full variable domain, rest sourced from reference TRBV2 and TRBJ1-6, is EPEVTQTPSHQVTQMGQEVILRCVPISNHLYFYWYRQILGQKVEFLVSFYNNEISEKSEIFDDQFSVERPDGSNFTLKIRSTKLEDSAMYFCASSGQKNTNSPLHFGNGTRLTVT.

The CDR3, as DNA: TGTGCCAGCAGAGGACTAGCGGGCCTTTCCGGGGAGCTGTTTTTT. This codes for CASRGLAGLSGELFF. J is TRBJ2-2 and V is TRBV2; 11 bases map to TRBD2. The V gene end was trimmed by 6 bases and the J gene end by 6 bases; junction bases not matched to a gene: 6. Germline CDR1 is SNHLY and CDR2 is FYNNEI. The CDR3 extends over 15 amino acids.

The CDR3 protein is CASSRRRHGTDTQYF. CDR3 bases: TGTGCCAGCAGCAGACGCAGGCATGGGACAGATACGCAGTATTTT. The chain recombines TRBV21-1 with TRBJ2-3; the table's D gene call, TRBD1, was not cross checked with the DNA. TRBV21-1 is flagged as a pseudogene. The CDR3 covers 15 residues.

V gene TRBV5-6 combines with J gene TRBJ2-7; D is perhaps TRBD1 (6 bases). This CDR3 is 15 amino acids long. Trimming took 4 bases from V and 1 from J, leaving 15 bases between them. Germline V lookup: CDR1 SGHDT, CDR2 YYEEEE. CDR3 region: CASSRGQPFSYEQYF. The CDR3 DNA follows: TGTGCCAGCAGCCGCGGACAGCCTTTTTCCTACGAGCAGTACTTC.

As regards this clone: Relative to the germline gene, one junction end is altered; a read error may explain this. The rearrangement links TRBV23-1 to TRBJ2-1, with unresolved D. TRBV23-1 carries the ORF label, with uncertain function. The CDR3 has 14 amino acids. CDR3 region: CASTQEVFYNEQFF. The DNA for the CDR3 is TGCGCCAGCACTCAAGAGGTTTTTTACAATGAGCAGTTCTTC.

The J gene is TRBJ1-6, the V gene TRBV6-4, with D possibly TRBD1 on 6 matching bases. Trimming removed 6 bases at V and 9 bases at J, with 12 bases between. CDR1 is MRHNA, CDR2 SNTAGT, per germline. The CDR3 spans 13 residues. The CDR3, as DNA: TGTGCCAGCAGGGCAGGGGATGGTTCACCCCTCCACTTT. Protein: CASRAGDGSPLHF.

J is TRBJ1-1 and V is TRBV5-1; 8 bases map to TRBD1. Germline CDR1 SGHRS, CDR2 YFSETQ. J lost 10 bases, V lost 0 bases, and 11 bases had no gene match. The CDR3 sequence is 15 residues long. The CDR3 reads CASSLGGQADGGAFF. The CDR3 coding sequence is TGCGCCAGCAGCTTGGGGGGACAGGCCGACGGTGGAGCTTTCTTT. The full variable domain, in which reference TRBV5-1 and TRBJ1-1 provide the parts outside the CDR3, is KAGVTQTPRYLIKTRGQQVTLSCSPISGHRSVSWYQQTPGQGLQFLFEYFSETQRNKGNFPGRFSGRQFSNSRSEMNVSTLELGDSALYLCASSLGGQADGGAFFGQGTRLTVV.

In its sample, this clone was seen a few times. The chain combines TRBV12-3 or TRBV12-4 with TRBJ1-2, with TRBD1 as a possible D gene (5 bases). The V gene lost 3 bases and the J gene lost 8 bases, with 13 bases spanning the gap. The CDR3 is made up of 13 amino acids. CDR3 DNA: TGTGCCAGCAGTTTTTTATCAGGGCGCGGCTACACCTTC. It specifies CASSFLSGRGYTF.

This clone was detected only a few times. CDR3 in amino acids: CAAGTGAQYF. The CDR3 region has the DNA TGTGCCGCAGGGACAGGGGCGCAGTATTTT. The J gene is TRBJ2-3, the V gene TRBV30; 10 bases match TRBD1. From germline, CDR1 is GTSNPN and CDR2 SVGIG (reference sequence). J was trimmed by 10 bases and V by 8 bases; bases with no gene match: 3. This CDR3 is 10 amino acids long.

The chain employs TRBV19 and TRBJ2-7; D remains unclear. CDR3 length: 13 residues. V was shortened by 5 bases and J by 3 bases, with 11 bases between the two germline ends. The germline CDR1 and CDR2 sequences are LNHDA and SQIVND (reference sequence). Here the CDR3 DNA reads TGTGCCAGTAGTCCGCCGGCAGGCTACGAGCAGTACTTC. It codes for CASSPPAGYEQYF.

The sample holds a few counts of this clone. V usage is TRBV5-1 and J usage is TRBJ1-1, with no clear D. This CDR3 is 15 amino acids long. Trimming stripped 0 bases from V and 2 bases from J, with 11 bases between. Per the germline V gene, CDR1 is SGHRS and CDR2 is YFSETQ. CDR3 sequence: CASSLDMAVNTEAFF. The CDR3 DNA reads TGCGCCAGCAGCTTGGACATGGCGGTAAACACTGAAGCTTTCTTT.

The CDR3 nucleotides are TGTGCCTGGTCCAGGGGCTCCTATAATTCACCCCTCCACTTT. This sequence encodes CAWSRGSYNSPLHF. The gene calls are TRBV30 and TRBJ1-6, with TRBD1 as a possible D gene (6 bases). V lost 5 bases and J lost 0, with 8 bases in between. The CDR3 consists of 14 residues. Germline values: CDR1 GTSNPN, CDR2 SVGIG (reference sequence).

The chain joins TRBV27 to TRBJ1-2, with a possible D match to TRBD1 (6 bases). The V gene lost 3 bases and the J gene lost 10 bases, with 18 bases spanning the gap. CDR1 MNHEY and CDR2 SMNVEV come from the germline V gene (reference sequence). This CDR3 comprises 14 residues. DNA of the CDR3: TGTGCCAGCAGTTTTTTTTACGGACAGATGGTCTACACCTTC. Translating gives CASSFFYGQMVYTF.

The V and J genes are TRBV12-5 and TRBJ1-5, with 9 bases identical to TRBD1. The ends lost 3 bases at V and 0 bases at J; junction bases unmatched: 9. Per the germline V gene, CDR1 is LGHNT and CDR2 is FRNRAP. This CDR3 region has 18 residues. The CDR3 is CASGFTTGTGISNQPQHF. The DNA of the CDR3 is TGTGCTAGTGGTTTTACAACCGGGACAGGGATTAGCAATCAGCCCCAGCATTTT.

This clone has just a few counts. The V and J genes are TRBV27 and TRBJ2-5; D is undetermined. V dropped 1 base and J dropped 3 bases, with 6 bases sitting between them. The CDR3 contains 13 residues. The V gene's germline CDR1 is MNHEY and CDR2 SMNVEV (reference sequence). The chain's CDR3 is CASSLLAKETQYF. The CDR3 DNA reads as TGTGCCAGCAGTTTATTGGCAAAAGAGACCCAGTACTTC.

V gene TRBV7-3 combines with J gene TRBJ1-1; 7 nucleotides agree with TRBD1. The V gene's germline CDR1 is SGHTA and CDR2 FQGTGA. V was pared by 5 bases and J by 5 bases, with 11 bases of the junction left unmatched. This CDR3 contains 15 residues. As DNA, the CDR3 is TGTGCCAGCAGCAGTTCCGGGACAGTAACAACTGAAGCTTTCTTT. Its protein is CASSSSGTVTTEAFF.